These 26 T cell receptor beta chains came from one sample sequenced in a study of shared clonotypes between healthy human individuals. Only in-frame clones appear in the TCRdb table, and some are missing; sequencing was by immunoSEQ multiplex PCR. Found here are about 2.4 million clones, over 85% of them singletons; the top ten hold 0.11% to 0.15%. The source material was naive CD4+ T cells sorted from blood. Subset specified: CD45RA+ positively selected. The receptors stem from a man aged 18 to 29 in good health.

Only one count was recorded for this clone. The chain is built from TRBV7-9 and TRBJ2-1, with D hard to call. The CDR3 sequence is 16 residues long. Germline V gene sequence: CDR1 SEHNR, CDR2 FQNEAQ (reference sequence). V lost 5 bases to trimming and J lost 0 bases, with 14 bases between them. CDR3 amino acids: CASSTSSPSSYNEQFF. Written as DNA, the CDR3 is TGTGCCAGCAGCACCTCGTCGCCCAGCTCCTACAATGAGCAGTTCTTC.

The rearrangement uses TRBV28 and TRBJ1-1, with D perhaps matching TRBD1 (6 bases). V lost 6 bases, J lost 5 bases, and 16 bases lay in between. This CDR3 has 14 residues. The V gene's germline CDR1 is MDHEN and CDR2 SYDVKM. The CDR3 loop reads CASRGARGNTEAFF. CDR3 nucleotide sequence: TGTGCCAGCAGGGGGGCTCGGGGAAATACTGAAGCTTTCTTT.

This sequence joins TRBV5-1 and TRBJ2-7; 11 bases are a match to TRBD2. The CDR3 is 16 amino acids. The V segment lost 1 base and the J segment 4 bases; nucleotides outside the gene matches: 7. Germline CDR1 reads SGHRS; CDR2 reads YFSETQ. The CDR3: CASSLTIASGGYEQYF. In nucleotides, the CDR3 is TGCGCCAGCAGCTTGACGATCGCTAGCGGGGGGTACGAGCAGTACTTC.

The chain has TRBV27 and TRBJ2-5, with 13 bases aligning to TRBD2. The V and J ends lost 6 bases and 5 bases, in that order; junction bases with no gene match: 9. The CDR3 sequence is 16 residues long. Germline CDR1 is MNHEY and CDR2 is SMNVEV (reference sequence). The CDR3 nucleotides are TGTGCCAGCAGCCCCGGACTAGCGGGGGTCCCGGAGACCCAGTACTTC. Its protein product is CASSPGLAGVPETQYF.

This chain joins TRBV4-3 and TRBJ2-2; tentative D call: TRBD2 (5 bases). Germline V CDR1 and CDR2: LGHNA, YSLEER. This CDR3 contains 13 residues. V was trimmed by 0 bases and J by 6 bases, leaving 5 bases between them. Written as DNA, the CDR3 is TGCGCCAGCAGCCAAGAAGCGGCCGGGGAGCTGTTTTTT. It codes for CASSQEAAGELFF.

Regarding this clone: Other nucleotide sequences from this sample produce the same CDR3. The chain has TRBV7-9 and TRBJ2-1; no firm D call. Germline V lookup: CDR1 SEHNR, CDR2 FQNEAQ (reference sequence). The V gene lost 1 base and the J gene lost 4 bases, with 5 bases spanning the gap. The CDR3 has 13 residues. Written as DNA, the CDR3 is TGTGCCAGCAGCTTAGGCCAGTACAATGAGCAGTTCTTC. It yields the protein CASSLGQYNEQFF.

The chain links TRBV5-1 to TRBJ2-5; D unclear. TRBJ2-7 explains the end of the DNA better; the J call may be wrong. Germline V gene sequence: CDR1 SGHRS, CDR2 YFSETQ. This CDR3 is 14 amino acids long. The CDR3 here is CASSLDGDVYEQYF. The CDR3 DNA sequence: TGCGCCAGCAGCTTGGATGGGGATGTCTACGAGCAGTACTTC.

V and J are TRBV6-6 and TRBJ2-5; D unclear. Germline V CDR1 and CDR2: MNHNY, SVGAGI (reference sequence). Trimming pared 3 bases from V and 2 bases from J, leaving 10 bases between. This CDR3 spans 14 amino acids. CDR3 nucleotide sequence: TGTGCCAGCAGTTATCTCCAGGCTCAAGAGACCCAGTACTTC. This codes for CASSYLQAQETQYF.

The rearrangement joins TRBV30 to TRBJ2-5; TRBD1 agrees at 7 bases. Germline V CDR1 and CDR2: GTSNPN, SVGIG (reference sequence). J was trimmed by 1 base and V by 2 bases; bases with no gene match: 7. The CDR3 is made up of 15 amino acids. Here the CDR3 reads CAWSRGGLSQETQYF. DNA for the CDR3: TGTGCCTGGAGTAGAGGGGGCCTGTCCCAAGAGACCCAGTACTTC. Filled out from reference TRBV30 and TRBJ2-5, the complete variable domain reads SQTIHQWPATLVQPVGSPLSLECTVEGTSNPNLYWYRQAAGRGLQLLFYSVGIGQISSEVPQNLSASRPQDRQFILSSKKLLLSDSGFYLCAWSRGGLSQETQYFGPGTRLLVL.

V and J are TRBV18 and TRBJ2-3; D uncertain. The V end lost 3 bases, the J end lost 1 base, and 11 bases lay between the germline ends. Germline V gene lookup returns CDR1 KGHSH and CDR2 LQKENI. The CDR3 loop spans 15 amino acids. CDR3 sequence (DNA): TGTGCCAGCTCACCCCTCGGCGGCGGCACAGATACGCAGTATTTT. It codes for CASSPLGGGTDTQYF.

V usage is TRBV2 and J usage is TRBJ2-7, with D possibly called TRBD1 or TRBD2 (5 bases each). The V gene's germline CDR1 is SNHLY and CDR2 FYNNEI. CDR3 length: 13 residues. Trimming took 6 bases from V and 3 from J, leaving 12 bases between them. CDR3 sequence reads: CASSKGPNYEQYF. The CDR3, as DNA: TGTGCCAGCAGCAAGGGACCGAACTACGAGCAGTACTTC. Supplemented by reference TRBV2 and TRBJ2-7, the full variable domain reads EPEVTQTPSHQVTQMGQEVILRCVPISNHLYFYWYRQILGQKVEFLVSFYNNEISEKSEIFDDQFSVERPDGSNFTLKIRSTKLEDSAMYFCASSKGPNYEQYFGPGTRLTVT.

As for this clone: Other DNA variants within this sample encode the same CDR3. CDR3 protein: CASSLKLAGEQYF. CDR3 nucleotides: TGTGCCAGCAGCTTAAAACTAGCGGGCGAGCAGTACTTC. The V call is TRBV7-6, the J call TRBJ2-7; TRBD2 matches 9 bases. The CDR3 runs 13 residues. Germline CDR1 SGHVS, CDR2 FNYEAQ. J was trimmed by 6 bases and V by 2 bases; bases with no gene match: 2.

The chain employs TRBV27 and TRBJ2-7; 10 bases fit TRBD2. The germline gives CDR1 MNHEY, CDR2 SMNVEV (reference sequence). The CDR3 is made up of 23 amino acids. The J segment lost 2 bases and the V segment lost 2 bases, leaving 27 bases of the junction unmatched. The CDR3 here is CASSLVGTSARFDVKPSTYEQYF. Written as DNA, the CDR3 is TGTGCCAGCAGTTTAGTTGGGACTAGCGCTAGGTTCGACGTAAAACCCAGTACCTACGAGCAGTACTTC.

On this clone: Other DNA sequences in the sample encode the same CDR3. The V and J genes are TRBV7-2 and TRBJ2-7, with unresolved D. This CDR3 spans 13 amino acids. Germline values: CDR1 SGHTA, CDR2 FQGNSA. V shed 2 bases and J shed 2 bases, with 7 bases lying between them. The CDR3 protein is CASSLNSPYEQYF. The CDR3 nucleotides are TGTGCCAGCAGCTTAAACTCTCCCTACGAGCAGTACTTC. Based on the CDR3 plus reference TRBV7-2 and TRBJ2-7, the full variable domain is GAGVSQSPSNKVTEKGKDVELRCDPISGHTALYWYRQSLGQGLEFLIYFQGNSAPDKSGLPSDRFSAERTGGSVSTLTIQRTQQEDSAVYLCASSLNSPYEQYFGPGTRLTVT.

This chain connects TRBV5-1 to TRBJ2-2; 11 bases match TRBD2. This CDR3 has 15 residues. Germline trimming cut 5 bases from V and 6 bases from J; bases unmatched to any gene: 6. Germline V gene lookup returns CDR1 SGHRS and CDR2 YFSETQ. CDR3 residues: CASSLRLAGSGELFF. The CDR3 bases are TGCGCCAGCAGTCTACGACTAGCGGGGTCCGGGGAGCTGTTTTTT.

This clone was observed a single time. The rearrangement joins TRBV6-1 to TRBJ2-7, with D unclear. The CDR3 loop spans 15 amino acids. The ends were cut back, 1 base at V and 0 bases at J, with 10 bases in the middle. Germline V CDR1 and CDR2: MNHNS, SASEGT. The CDR3: CASSEGVGPSYEQYF. CDR3 sequence (DNA): TGTGCCAGCAGTGAAGGAGTAGGACCCTCCTACGAGCAGTACTTC.

In its sample, this clone was seen once. The chain uses TRBV27 and TRBJ2-7, with 10 bases aligning to TRBD2. CDR1 MNHEY and CDR2 SMNVEV come from the germline V gene (reference sequence). V gave up 5 bases and J gave up 6 bases; unmatched junction bases: 13. CDR3 length: 16 residues. CDR3: CASSPTAGGGPREQYF. In DNA, the CDR3 is TGTGCCAGCAGTCCCACAGCGGGAGGGGGACCTCGCGAGCAGTACTTC.

The genes are TRBV23-1 and TRBJ1-2; TRBD1 aligns across 11 bases. TRBV23-1 is an ORF, with its function uncertain. The CDR3 runs to 16 residues. V trimming: 2 bases; J trimming: 4 bases; junction bases outside the gene matches: 6. The CDR3 nucleotides are TGCGCCAGCAGTCAACTAGGACAGGGGGCAGCCTATGGCTACACCTTC. Its protein product is CASSQLGQGAAYGYTF.

A note on this clone: Other DNA sequences from this sample encode an identical CDR3 as well. This chain joins TRBV5-6 and TRBJ1-1; the D gene is possibly TRBD1 (6 bases). The germline V gene encodes CDR1 SGHDT and CDR2 YYEEEE. The CDR3 spans 14 residues. V shed 3 bases and J shed 2 bases, with 11 bases lying between them. CDR3 coding DNA: TGTGCCAGCAGCTCAGGACAGCTTAACACTGAAGCTTTCTTT. This translates into CASSSGQLNTEAFF.

The chain links TRBV28 to TRBJ1-2; D is perhaps TRBD1 (5 bases). V was cut by 7 bases and J by 4 bases, with 16 bases left in between. From germline, CDR1 is MDHEN and CDR2 SYDVKM. CDR3 size: 14 residues. CDR3 in amino acids: CASKAGRVGYGYTF. The CDR3 DNA sequence: TGTGCCAGCAAAGCAGGCAGGGTGGGCTATGGCTACACCTTC.

This rearrangement joins TRBV6-4 to TRBJ1-6; tentative D call: TRBD1 (6 bases). The CDR3 consists of 22 residues. Germline CDR1 reads MRHNA; CDR2 reads SNTAGT. V dropped 2 bases and J dropped 9 bases, with 35 bases sitting between them. The CDR3 sequence: CASSDDGRSRGLWQKGSSPLHF. The CDR3 coding sequence is TGTGCCAGCAGTGACGACGGGAGGTCCAGGGGCCTCTGGCAGAAAGGTTCTTCACCCCTCCACTTT.

This clone was detected once. V usage is TRBV5-5 and J usage is TRBJ2-7; D is perhaps TRBD1 or TRBD2 (5 bases each). Germline CDR1 SGHKS, CDR2 YYEKEE (reference sequence). CDR3 length: 16 residues. The V gene lost 0 bases and the J gene lost 5 bases, with 18 bases spanning the gap. Here the CDR3 DNA reads TGTGCCAGCAGCTTGGGCCCCAGGGTAGGGACCGACGAGCAGTACTTC. Amino acids: CASSLGPRVGTDEQYF.

This chain connects TRBV30 to TRBJ1-1; 9 nucleotides align to TRBD1. The CDR3 is 12 residues long. After removal of 7 bases from V and 3 bases from J, the junction contained 3 bases not matched to a gene. The germline CDR1 and CDR2 sequences are GTSNPN and SVGIG (reference sequence). This chain's CDR3 is CASRTGDTEAFF. CDR3 coding DNA: TGTGCCTCGCGGACAGGGGACACTGAAGCTTTCTTT.

The rearrangement uses TRBV29-1 and TRBJ2-7; 11 bases fit TRBD2. Germline V gene data show CDR1 as SQVTM and CDR2 as ANQGSEA. V was clipped by 4 bases and J by 1 base; unmatched bases: 6. This CDR3 contains 15 residues. The CDR3 region has the DNA TGCAGCGTTGTAGGGGGGACTAGCGGTTCCTACGAGCAGTACTTC. As protein: CSVVGGTSGSYEQYF.

This clone appeared once. The chain couples TRBV9 to TRBJ2-5; 13 bases map to TRBD2. This CDR3 comprises 16 residues. V shed 7 bases and J 1 base; nucleotides not matched to a gene: 7. CDR1 is SGDLS, CDR2 YYNGEE, per germline. CDR3 coding DNA: TGTGCCAGCCGGCGCGGGACTAGCGGGACCCAAGAGACCCAGTACTTC. Amino acid sequence: CASRRGTSGTQETQYF.

The CDR3 nucleotides read TGTGCCAGCAGTTACAGTGGCTTATTTAACTATGGCTACACCTTC. Amino acids: CASSYSGLFNYGYTF. The chain has TRBV6-5 and TRBJ1-2; no clear D. The germline V gene has CDR1 MNHEY and CDR2 SVGAGI. The V end lost 2 bases, the J end lost 1 base, and 11 bases lay between the germline ends. The CDR3 totals 15 residues.